These 15 T cell receptor beta chains share one sample of origin, sequenced in a study of human T cells and chemical hapten exposure. Documented time point: pre-sensitization, week 0. Treatment indicated: therapeutic diphenylcyclopropenone sensitization with weekly scalp DPC. TCRdb re-analysed the RACE reads in MiXCR, keeping a single row per CDR3 protein. The repertoire holds approximately 38,000 distinct CDR3 sequences, 10% to 13% seen once, with about 5.9% in the top ten. The sample here was whole blood, taken in connection with sensitization to the hapten diphenylcyclopropenone (DPC). These receptors were taken from a man aged 25 to 45 with alopecia areata. Some clones in this sample may be carry-over from other donors' samples.

This clonotype was counted at least ten times. V is TRBV20-1 and J is TRBJ2-5, with D unclear. V lost 6 bases and J 5 bases, leaving 13 bases between the germline ends. Germline V gives CDR1 DFQATT, CDR2 SNEGSKA (reference sequence). The CDR3 is 12 residues long. CDR3 protein: CSAPDVRETQYF. As DNA, the CDR3 is TGCAGTGCCCCAGATGTGCGGGAGACCCAGTACTTC.

The chain has TRBV7-8 and TRBJ2-6; no reliable D call. Trimming stripped 0 bases from V and 6 bases from J, with 15 bases between. In germline, CDR1 is SGHVS, CDR2 FQNEAQ. This CDR3 spans 17 amino acids. CDR3 loop: CASSLANTVHKANVLTF. The CDR3 nucleotides are TGTGCCAGCAGCTTAGCGAACACTGTCCATAAGGCCAACGTCCTGACTTTC.

Many counts were recorded for this clonotype. The rearrangement uses TRBV28 and TRBJ2-4; 7 nucleotides match TRBD1. The ends lost 5 bases at V and 3 bases at J; junction bases unmatched: 7. Germline CDR1 is MDHEN and CDR2 is SYDVKM. The CDR3 spans 15 residues. CDR3 protein: CASSPPGTVKNIQYF. As DNA, the CDR3 is TGTGCCAGCAGTCCGCCCGGGACAGTCAAAAACATTCAGTACTTC. The full variable domain, in which reference TRBV28 and TRBJ2-4 provide the parts outside the CDR3, is DVKVTQSSRYLVKRTGEKVFLECVQDMDHENMFWYRQDPGLGLRLIYFSYDVKMKEKGDIPEGYSVSREKKERFSLILESASTNQTSMYLCASSPPGTVKNIQYFGAGTRLSVL.

A few counts support this clonotype. V usage is TRBV11-2 and J usage is TRBJ2-7, with D possibly being TRBD1 (5 bases). Trimming pared 5 bases from V and 0 bases from J, leaving 11 bases between. The CDR3 has 14 amino acids. CDR1 is SGHAT, CDR2 FQNNGV, per germline. CDR3 sequence (DNA): TGTGCCAGCAGCGTCGCCAGGGTCTCCTACGAGCAGTACTTC. Its protein is CASSVARVSYEQYF.

The CDR3 spells CASSYSISTSGSTDTQYF. Written as DNA, the CDR3 is TGTGCCAGCAGTTACTCCATATCGACTAGCGGGTCCACAGATACGCAGTATTTT. The rearrangement links TRBV6-6 to TRBJ2-3, with 10 bases matching TRBD2. Germline values: CDR1 MNHNY, CDR2 SVGAGI (reference sequence). Trimming cost V 0 bases and J 2 bases; bases outside gene matches: 8. This CDR3 has 18 residues.

This clonotype occurred a few times. The rearrangement uses TRBV3-1 and TRBJ1-2, with 8 bases identical to TRBD1. Germline-derived CDR1 and CDR2 are LGHDT and YNNKEL (reference sequence). This CDR3 has 14 residues. The ends lost 4 bases at V and 8 bases at J; junction bases unmatched: 9. The CDR3 DNA sequence: TGTGCCAGCAGCCCCGACAGGGGAGGAAGCGGCTACACCTTC. Its translation is CASSPDRGGSGYTF.

This clonotype was seen many times. This CDR3 is CASSSTTSGRGNEQFF. The DNA of the CDR3 is TGTGCCAGCAGTTCCACTACTAGCGGGAGGGGAAATGAGCAGTTCTTC. This sequence joins TRBV12-3 or TRBV12-4 and TRBJ2-1; TRBD2 matches at 13 bases. CDR3 length equals 16 residues. V lost 4 bases and J lost 7; bases outside the gene matches: 7.

In this sample, this clonotype turned up a few times. The chain joins TRBV28 to TRBJ2-7; a weak D match, TRBD1 (6 bases). CDR3 length equals 14 residues. The germline V and J ends were trimmed by 5 bases and 1 base, with 12 bases remaining between them. Germline-derived CDR1 and CDR2 are MDHEN and SYDVKM. The CDR3 spells CASSPLQGSYEQYV. The CDR3 region has the DNA TGTGCCAGCAGTCCGCTACAGGGTTCCTACGAGCAGTACGTC.

This clonotype was seen at least ten times. This sequence joins TRBV7-6 and TRBJ2-3, with D possibly TRBD2 on 5 matching bases. This CDR3 contains 18 residues. Germline-derived CDR1 and CDR2 are SGHVS and FNYEAQ. V was pared by 2 bases and J by 0 bases, with 18 bases between. CDR3 coding DNA: TGTGCCAGCAGCTTAAGCCGCCGGGGTTTTACTAGCACAGATACGCAGTATTTT. Translated: CASSLSRRGFTSTDTQYF.

This clonotype appeared many times. The rearrangement links TRBV11-2 to TRBJ2-7; no clear D. With 0 bases removed from V and 3 bases from J, the gap between germline ends came to 9 bases. Germline V CDR1 and CDR2: SGHAT, FQNNGV. The CDR3 length is 14 residues. This chain's CDR3 is CASSLDLMGYEQYF. The CDR3 DNA reads TGTGCCAGCAGCTTAGATCTTATGGGCTACGAGCAGTACTTC.

This clonotype appeared many times. J is TRBJ1-2 and V is TRBV7-8, with D perhaps matching TRBD1 (6 bases). This CDR3 has 15 residues. Deletions cut 5 bases from V and 5 bases from J, with 18 bases between. Looked up from germline, CDR1 is SGHVS and CDR2 is FQNEAQ. The CDR3 is CASSPNPGQPYGYTF. DNA of the CDR3: TGTGCCAGCAGCCCCAACCCCGGACAGCCTTATGGCTACACCTTC.

V usage is TRBV10-3 and J usage is TRBJ1-6; the match to TRBD1 covers 8 bases. The V gene end was trimmed by 7 bases and the J gene end by 7 bases; junction bases not matched to a gene: 9. CDR1 ENHRY and CDR2 SYGVKD come from the germline V gene. The CDR3 length is 15 residues. The CDR3 is CAITPGQGGNSPLHF. CDR3 in DNA: TGTGCCATCACCCCAGGACAGGGAGGAAATTCACCCCTCCACTTT.

This clonotype was counted at least ten times. The chain is built from TRBV12-3 or TRBV12-4 and TRBJ1-4; maybe TRBD1 (5 bases). The length of the CDR3 is 13 residues. Trimming left V 6 bases short and J 7 bases short, with 12 bases between. CDR3 region: CASSRAGTEKLFF. CDR3 DNA: TGTGCCAGCAGCCGAGCAGGGACTGAAAAACTGTTTTTT.

The sample holds a few counts of this clonotype. The J gene is TRBJ2-3, the V gene TRBV6-1, with D possibly TRBD1 on 5 matching bases. CDR1 is MNHNS and CDR2 is SASEGT in the germline V gene. The CDR3 has 15 amino acids. Trimming left V 6 bases short and J 0 bases short, with 13 bases between. The CDR3 DNA follows: TGTGCCAGCAGGGACGACAGAAAAAGCACAGATACGCAGTATTTT. Its translation: CASRDDRKSTDTQYF.

This clonotype was counted ten times or more. The chain has TRBV6-2 or TRBV6-3 and TRBJ2-3, with TRBD2 identical over 11 bases. There are 14 residues in the CDR3. V lost 6 bases, J lost 4 bases, and 3 bases stayed unmatched. Per germline, CDR1 MNHEY and CDR2 SVGEGT. This chain's CDR3 is CASRGLAVADTQYF. CDR3 nucleotide sequence: TGTGCCAGCAGGGGACTAGCGGTTGCAGATACGCAGTATTTT.